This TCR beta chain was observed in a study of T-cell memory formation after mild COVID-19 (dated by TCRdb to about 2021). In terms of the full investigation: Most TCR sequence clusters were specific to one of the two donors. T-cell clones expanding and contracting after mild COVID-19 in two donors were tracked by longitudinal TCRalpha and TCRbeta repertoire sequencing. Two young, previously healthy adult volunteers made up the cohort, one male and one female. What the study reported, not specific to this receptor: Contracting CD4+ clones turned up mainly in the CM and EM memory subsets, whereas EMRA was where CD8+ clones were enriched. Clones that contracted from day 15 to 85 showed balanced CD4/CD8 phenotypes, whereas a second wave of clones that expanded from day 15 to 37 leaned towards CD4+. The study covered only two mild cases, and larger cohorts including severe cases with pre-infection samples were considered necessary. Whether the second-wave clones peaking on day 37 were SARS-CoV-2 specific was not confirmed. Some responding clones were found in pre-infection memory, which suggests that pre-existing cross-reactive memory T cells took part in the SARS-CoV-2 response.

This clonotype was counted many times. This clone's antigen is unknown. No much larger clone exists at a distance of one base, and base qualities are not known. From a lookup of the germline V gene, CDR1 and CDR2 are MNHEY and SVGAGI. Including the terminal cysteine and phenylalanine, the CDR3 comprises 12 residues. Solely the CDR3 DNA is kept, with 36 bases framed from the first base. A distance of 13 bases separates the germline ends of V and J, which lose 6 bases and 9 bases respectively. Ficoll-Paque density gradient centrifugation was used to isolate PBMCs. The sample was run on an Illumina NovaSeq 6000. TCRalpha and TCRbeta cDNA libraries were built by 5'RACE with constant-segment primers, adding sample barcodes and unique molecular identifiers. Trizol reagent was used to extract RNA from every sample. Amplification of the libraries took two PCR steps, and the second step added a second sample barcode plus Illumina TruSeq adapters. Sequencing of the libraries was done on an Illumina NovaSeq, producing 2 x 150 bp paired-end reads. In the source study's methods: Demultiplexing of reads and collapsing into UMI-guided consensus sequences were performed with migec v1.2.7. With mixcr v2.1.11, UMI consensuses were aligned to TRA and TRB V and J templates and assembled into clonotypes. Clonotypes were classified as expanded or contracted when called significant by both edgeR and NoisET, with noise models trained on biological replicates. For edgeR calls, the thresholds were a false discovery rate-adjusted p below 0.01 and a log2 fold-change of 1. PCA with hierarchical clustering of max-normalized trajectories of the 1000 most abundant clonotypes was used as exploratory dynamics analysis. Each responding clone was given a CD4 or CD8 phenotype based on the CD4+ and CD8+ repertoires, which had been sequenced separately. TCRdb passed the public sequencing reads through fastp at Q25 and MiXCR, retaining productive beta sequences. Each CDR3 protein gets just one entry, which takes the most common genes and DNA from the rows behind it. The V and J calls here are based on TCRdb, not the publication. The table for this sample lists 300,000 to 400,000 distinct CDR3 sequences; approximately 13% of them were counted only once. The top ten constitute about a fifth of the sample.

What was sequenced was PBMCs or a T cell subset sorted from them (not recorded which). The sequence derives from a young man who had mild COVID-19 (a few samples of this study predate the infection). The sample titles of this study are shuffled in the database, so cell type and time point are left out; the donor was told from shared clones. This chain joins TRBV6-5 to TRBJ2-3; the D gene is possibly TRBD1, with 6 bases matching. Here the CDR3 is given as CASRTTGHTQYF. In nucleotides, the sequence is TGTGCCAGCAGAACTACAGGGCACACGCAGTATTTT.